This is a list of T cell receptor beta chains from one sample in a study of T cell responses to AZD1222 COVID-19 vaccine. Only in-frame clones appear in the TCRdb table, and some are missing; sequencing was by immunoSEQ multiplex PCR. The repertoire holds roughly 190,000 clones, 80% to 95% seen once, with about 3.5% in the top ten. This specimen was peripheral blood, taken 28 days after the second AZD1222 dose. All receptors come from an adult who received the AZD1222 COVID-19 vaccine. Each CDR3 is given with its conserved first and last residue. Fields, in order: V gene, clone size, J gene, D gene, CDR3 DNA, CDR3 protein. The D gene is left open where the match is weak. Clone size is stated in some rows and not others, as once, few, many or a class when expanded.

V gene: TRBV5-1
clone size: NA
J gene: TRBJ2-3
D gene: NA
CDR3 DNA: TGCGCCAGCAGCGTCGGTCGGGGTGGCGCGGCAGATACGCAGTATTTT
CDR3 protein: CASSVGRGGAADTQYF

V gene: TRBV4-1
clone size: NA
J gene: TRBJ1-1
D gene: NA
CDR3 DNA: TGCGCCAGCAGCCCTTTATTGGGGCGGACTGAAGCTTTCTTT
CDR3 protein: CASSPLLGRTEAFF

V gene: TRBV19
clone size: NA
J gene: TRBJ2-7
D gene: NA
CDR3 DNA: TGTGCCAGTACCCCAAGACACGGGAGCTACGAGCAGTACTTC
CDR3 protein: CASTPRHGSYEQYF

V gene: TRBV6-1
clone size: NA
J gene: TRBJ1-3
D gene: NA
CDR3 DNA: TGTGCCAGCAGTGTGACTGTCCCAGGGTTCTCTGGAAACACCATATATTTT
CDR3 protein: CASSVTVPGFSGNTIYF

V gene: TRBV12-3/TRBV12-4
clone size: NA
J gene: TRBJ2-1
D gene: NA
CDR3 DNA: TGTGCCAGCAGTGAAAAGCGGGAGCAGTTCTTC
CDR3 protein: CASSEKREQFF

V gene: TRBV19
clone size: NA
J gene: TRBJ2-5
D gene: NA
CDR3 DNA: TGTGCCAGTAGTCAACAGGGAAGCCAAGAGACCCAGTACTTC
CDR3 protein: CASSQQGSQETQYF

V gene: TRBV5-1
clone size: once
J gene: TRBJ2-5
D gene: NA
CDR3 DNA: TGCGCCAGCAGCTTGTTTTTCTCGGCGGAGACCCAGTACTTC
CDR3 protein: CASSLFFSAETQYF

V gene: TRBV19
clone size: few
J gene: TRBJ2-5
D gene: TRBD2
CDR3 DNA: TGTGCCAGTAGTCTCCGAGGGAGCGGGAGTCGGCGGGAGACCCAGTACTTC
CDR3 protein: CASSLRGSGSRRETQYF

V gene: TRBV4-3
clone size: NA
J gene: TRBJ2-7
D gene: TRBD2
CDR3 DNA: TGCGCCAGCAGCCAAGGAACCGGGACTAGCTACGAGCAGTACTTC
CDR3 protein: CASSQGTGTSYEQYF

V gene: TRBV19
clone size: NA
J gene: TRBJ1-2
D gene: NA
CDR3 DNA: TGTGCCAGTAGAAGGGGCGCCTTAGATGGCTACACCTTC
CDR3 protein: CASRRGALDGYTF

V gene: TRBV4-1
clone size: NA
J gene: TRBJ1-5
D gene: NA
CDR3 DNA: TGCGCCAGCAGCCTTACTGGGGGAAGCAATCAGCCCCAGCATTTT
CDR3 protein: CASSLTGGSNQPQHF

V gene: TRBV28
clone size: once
J gene: TRBJ1-2
D gene: NA
CDR3 DNA: TGTGCCAGCAGGGACAGCATCTATGGCTACACCTTC
CDR3 protein: CASRDSIYGYTF

V gene: TRBV19
clone size: NA
J gene: TRBJ2-7
D gene: NA
CDR3 DNA: TGTGCCAGTAGTAACCGGGACCGGTCCTACGAGCAGTACTTC
CDR3 protein: CASSNRDRSYEQYF

V gene: TRBV13
clone size: NA
J gene: TRBJ1-1
D gene: NA
CDR3 DNA: TGTGCCAGCAGCTTCGACAGGAACACTGAAGCTTTCTTT
CDR3 protein: CASSFDRNTEAFF

V gene: TRBV5-1
clone size: NA
J gene: TRBJ1-1
D gene: NA
CDR3 DNA: TGCGCCAGCAGCACAGTATGGGGGAACACTGAAGCTTTCTTT
CDR3 protein: CASSTVWGNTEAFF

V gene: TRBV10-3
clone size: NA
J gene: TRBJ1-2
D gene: NA
CDR3 DNA: TGTGCCATCGGGGGGGTTGGCGCGGATGGCTACACCTTC
CDR3 protein: CAIGGVGADGYTF

V gene: TRBV11-2
clone size: NA
J gene: TRBJ2-5
D gene: NA
CDR3 DNA: TGTGCCAGCAGCTTGATAGCCAGGGAGACCCAGTACTTC
CDR3 protein: CASSLIARETQYF

V gene: TRBV18
clone size: NA
J gene: TRBJ1-5
D gene: NA
CDR3 DNA: TGTGCCAGCTCACCTTACAGGAATTCTGAGACTTATCAGCCCCAGCATTTT
CDR3 protein: CASSPYRNSETYQPQHF

V gene: TRBV7-3
clone size: NA
J gene: TRBJ2-2
D gene: NA
CDR3 DNA: TGTGCCAGCAGCTTAACGAGGTCAGCCGGGGAGCTGTTTTTT
CDR3 protein: CASSLTRSAGELFF

V gene: TRBV28
clone size: once
J gene: TRBJ1-3
D gene: NA
CDR3 DNA: TGTGCGATAAGTCGGGGTCCAAAGATCAGCTCTGGAAACACCATATATTTT
CDR3 protein: CAISRGPKISSGNTIYF

V gene: TRBV5-1
clone size: many
J gene: TRBJ2-7
D gene: NA
CDR3 DNA: TGCGCCAGCAGCTTGTGGTTGCGGGGTTGGGAGCAGTACTTC
CDR3 protein: CASSLWLRGWEQYF

V gene: TRBV5-1
clone size: NA
J gene: TRBJ2-7
D gene: NA
CDR3 DNA: TGCGCCAGCAGCGCCTACTACGAGCAGTACTTC
CDR3 protein: CASSAYYEQYF

V gene: TRBV29-1
clone size: NA
J gene: TRBJ1-1
D gene: NA
CDR3 DNA: TGCAGCGTTGAAGTCCAGGGGCAGGGGAACACTGAAGCTTTCTTT
CDR3 protein: CSVEVQGQGNTEAFF

V gene: TRBV9
clone size: NA
J gene: TRBJ1-6
D gene: NA
CDR3 DNA: TGTGCCAGCAGCGTATGGGACCTTAATTCACCCCTCCACTTT
CDR3 protein: CASSVWDLNSPLHF

V gene: TRBV27
clone size: NA
J gene: TRBJ2-4
D gene: TRBD2
CDR3 DNA: TGTTCCTCCGGGGGGGGAAACATTCAGTACTTC
CDR3 protein: CSSGGGNIQYF

V gene: TRBV28
clone size: NA
J gene: TRBJ2-7
D gene: TRBD2
CDR3 DNA: TGTGCCAGCAACCCAGCGGGAGGGCATACGGGCGAGCAGTACTTC
CDR3 protein: CASNPAGGHTGEQYF

V gene: TRBV12-5
clone size: NA
J gene: TRBJ2-3
D gene: TRBD1
CDR3 DNA: TGTGCTAGTGGTCCCACAGCTCACAGGGGATGGATCCGGACAGATACGCAGTATTTT
CDR3 protein: CASGPTAHRGWIRTDTQYF

V gene: TRBV27
clone size: NA
J gene: TRBJ1-2
D gene: TRBD1
CDR3 DNA: TGTGCCAGCAGTCCGGACAGGGGGAGAGCTAACTATGGCTACACCTTC
CDR3 protein: CASSPDRGRANYGYTF

V gene: TRBV19
clone size: NA
J gene: TRBJ1-1
D gene: NA
CDR3 DNA: TGTGCCAGTAGGGTCCGGGGGGCGCATCTCTACACTGAAGCTTTCTTT
CDR3 protein: CASRVRGAHLYTEAFF

V gene: TRBV4-2
clone size: NA
J gene: TRBJ2-3
D gene: TRBD2
CDR3 DNA: TGTGCCAGCAGCCAAGTAGGTAGCGGGGGGACCTATACGCAGTATTTT
CDR3 protein: CASSQVGSGGTYTQYF

V gene: TRBV2
clone size: NA
J gene: TRBJ2-4
D gene: NA
CDR3 DNA: TGTGCCAGCAGTGAAATGAGGGGGGAAGCAAACATTCAGTACTTC
CDR3 protein: CASSEMRGEANIQYF

V gene: TRBV2
clone size: NA
J gene: TRBJ2-1
D gene: NA
CDR3 DNA: TGTGCCAGCAGTGAGGGCAGGGTTGGCAATGAGCAGTTCTTC
CDR3 protein: CASSEGRVGNEQFF

V gene: TRBV30
clone size: NA
J gene: TRBJ1-6
D gene: NA
CDR3 DNA: TGTGCCTGGAACCAGGCGGGAAATTCACCCCTCCACTTT
CDR3 protein: CAWNQAGNSPLHF

V gene: TRBV9
clone size: NA
J gene: TRBJ2-2
D gene: TRBD2
CDR3 DNA: TGTGCCAGCCGCGGGACTAGCCCGGAGACCGGGGAGCTGTTTTTT
CDR3 protein: CASRGTSPETGELFF

V gene: TRBV7-9
clone size: NA
J gene: TRBJ1-5
D gene: NA
CDR3 DNA: TGTGCCAGCAGTCAAACAGGGAGCAATCAGCCCCAGCATTTT
CDR3 protein: CASSQTGSNQPQHF

V gene: TRBV28
clone size: NA
J gene: TRBJ1-4
D gene: NA
CDR3 DNA: TGTGCCAGCAGGACCACGTGGGGCGGGAATGAAAAACTGTTTTTT
CDR3 protein: CASRTTWGGNEKLFF

V gene: TRBV10-3
clone size: NA
J gene: TRBJ2-7
D gene: NA
CDR3 DNA: TGTGCCATCAGTGAGTCTTCTAGGGAGCAGTACTTC
CDR3 protein: CAISESSREQYF

V gene: TRBV11-3
clone size: NA
J gene: TRBJ2-7
D gene: TRBD2
CDR3 DNA: TGTGCCAGCAGCTTAGGAGAGCGGGAGGTCTCCTACGAGCAGTACTTC
CDR3 protein: CASSLGEREVSYEQYF

V gene: TRBV5-1
clone size: NA
J gene: TRBJ1-1
D gene: NA
CDR3 DNA: TGCGCCAGCAGCTTGGACGGTGGACTGAGGAACACTGAAGCTTTCTTT
CDR3 protein: CASSLDGGLRNTEAFF

V gene: TRBV14
clone size: NA
J gene: TRBJ1-6
D gene: NA
CDR3 DNA: TGTGCCAGCAGCCGGAATCAGGGAGCTGCACCCCTCCACTTT
CDR3 protein: CASSRNQGAAPLHF

V gene: TRBV7-9
clone size: NA
J gene: TRBJ1-2
D gene: NA
CDR3 DNA: TGTGCCAGCAGCTTAGGGCCTCACTATGGCTACACCTTC
CDR3 protein: CASSLGPHYGYTF